Each of the 32 T cell receptor beta chains below was sequenced from the same sample in a study of chemoradiotherapy in HPV16-positive cancers. Some clones are missing from TCRdb's copy, which holds only in-frame ones; the method was immunoSEQ multiplex PCR. The sample holds some 5,100 clones; about 83% are singletons and the top ten take around 7.7%. The source material was tumor tissue, sampled from a patient who underwent chemoradiotherapy. These receptors all stem from a human donor with HPV-associated anogenital cancer.

The J gene is TRBJ2-5, the V gene TRBV19; D is undetermined. Germline CDR1 is LNHDA and CDR2 is SQIVND (reference sequence). The CDR3 totals 14 residues. Trimming removed 0 bases from V and 0 bases from J, with 5 bases in between. The CDR3 bases are TGTGCCAGTAGTATAGAGTTGTACCAAGAGACCCAGTACTTC. This gives the protein CASSIELYQETQYF.

This clone was picked up one time. The V gene is TRBV19, the J gene TRBJ2-7; TRBD1 is a possible D gene (6 bases). The length of the CDR3 is 16 residues. CDR1 and CDR2 (germline): LNHDA, SQIVND (reference sequence). V was cut by 1 base and J by 0 bases, with 13 bases left in between. The CDR3: CASSIVSTGRSYEQYF. The CDR3 nucleotides are TGTGCCAGTAGTATAGTTTCGACAGGACGCTCCTACGAGCAGTACTTC.

The CDR3 spells CASSPRPQGYGYTF. CDR3 nucleotide sequence: TGTGCCAGCAGTCCTCGCCCTCAGGGCTATGGCTACACCTTC. This chain uses TRBV27 with TRBJ1-2; weak D call: TRBD1 (5 bases). Germline loops: CDR1 MNHEY, CDR2 SMNVEV (reference sequence). The CDR3 spans 14 residues. V lost 5 bases, J lost 4 bases, and 14 bases lay in between.

The DNA for the CDR3 is TGCGCCAGCAGCCTCGGATCGAATGGAAACACCATATATTTT. Encoded protein: CASSLGSNGNTIYF. The gene calls are TRBV5-1 and TRBJ1-3; D gene ambiguous. This CDR3 comprises 14 residues. Germline CDR1 SGHRS, CDR2 YFSETQ. The V end was cut by 4 bases, the J end by 3 bases, with 11 bases between.

The chain employs TRBV4-1 and TRBJ2-5, with TRBD1 matching over 8 bases. Trimming took 0 bases from V and 0 from J; bases not matched to a gene: 9. This CDR3 contains 18 residues. Germline V CDR1 and CDR2: MGHRA, YSYEKL. In DNA form, the CDR3 reads TGCGCCAGCAGCCAAGACGGACAGGGTGGACGGTACCAAGAGACCCAGTACTTC. Encoded protein: CASSQDGQGGRYQETQYF.

V gene TRBV19 combines with J gene TRBJ2-7; TRBD1 matches 7 bases. Germline V gene lookup returns CDR1 LNHDA and CDR2 SQIVND (reference sequence). With 10 bases clipped from V and 2 bases from J, the junction kept 8 bases outside the gene matches. The CDR3 sequence is 13 residues long. The CDR3 loop is CATRGQGAYEQYF. CDR3 coding DNA: TGTGCCACCCGTGGGCAGGGGGCCTACGAGCAGTACTTC. The whole variable domain, filled in from reference TRBV19 and TRBJ2-7, reads DGGITQSPKYLFRKEGQNVTLSCEQNLNHDAMYWYRQDPGQGLRLIYYSQIVNDFQKGDIAEGYSVSREKKESFPLTVTSAQKNPTAFYLCATRGQGAYEQYFGPGTRLTVT.

This chain joins TRBV19 and TRBJ1-5, with D hard to call. Looked up from germline, CDR1 is LNHDA and CDR2 is SQIVND (reference sequence). Trimming took 4 bases from V and 3 from J, leaving 4 bases between them. There are 12 residues in the CDR3. CDR3 DNA: TGTGCCAGTAGTACTCTCAATCAGCCCCAGCATTTT. The encoded protein is CASSTLNQPQHF.

V gene TRBV5-6 combines with J gene TRBJ1-5; the match to TRBD1 covers 9 bases. Per germline, CDR1 SGHDT and CDR2 YYEEEE. The CDR3 contains 17 residues. J was trimmed by 0 bases and V by 5 bases; bases with no gene match: 9. CDR3 DNA sequence: TGTGCCAGCAGACGTACAGGGGGCCCAAATAGCAATCAGCCCCAGCATTTT. Protein sequence: CASRRTGGPNSNQPQHF. Filled out from reference TRBV5-6 and TRBJ1-5, the complete variable domain reads DAGVTQSPTHLIKTRGQQVTLRCSPKSGHDTVSWYQQALGQGPQFIFQYYEEEERQRGNFPDRFSGHQFPNYSSELNVNALLLGDSALYLCASRRTGGPNSNQPQHFGDGTRLSIL.

The chain combines TRBV11-3 with TRBJ2-4; TRBD1 matches 10 bases. The ends lost 5 bases at V and 1 base at J; junction bases unmatched: 5. The CDR3 contains 16 residues. The germline CDR1 and CDR2 sequences are SGHNT and YENEEA. DNA of the CDR3: TGTGCCAGCAGCCCTGGGACAGGGGTCGCCAAAAACATTCAGTACTTC. Amino acids: CASSPGTGVAKNIQYF.

Written as DNA, the CDR3 is TGTGCCAGCAGTCCGCCTCGGACAGGGAACGAAAAACTGTTTTTT. Translating gives CASSPPRTGNEKLFF. This chain connects TRBV6-6 to TRBJ1-4, with 8 bases identical to TRBD1. The CDR3 loop spans 15 amino acids. Germline CDR1 and CDR2: MNHNY and SVGAGI (reference sequence). V shed 5 bases, J shed 8 bases, and the junction held 10 bases outside the gene matches.

V usage is TRBV27 and J usage is TRBJ2-1; 11 nucleotides line up with TRBD2. Germline CDR1 and CDR2: MNHEY and SMNVEV (reference sequence). Trimming removed 6 bases from V and 2 bases from J; junction bases left unmatched: 6. The CDR3 is 16 residues long. The CDR3 bases are TGTGCCAGCAGGGTAGCGGGAGGGCCAACCTACAATGAGCAGTTCTTC. It specifies CASRVAGGPTYNEQFF.

This chain joins TRBV28 and TRBJ2-5, with 7 positions matching TRBD2. The CDR3 has 15 residues. The germline V gene has CDR1 MDHEN and CDR2 SYDVKM. J was trimmed by 5 bases and V by 5 bases; bases with no gene match: 11. The CDR3 coding sequence is TGTGCCAGCAGTCGTGCCCGCGGGAGTCTGGAGACCCAGTACTTC. It codes for CASSRARGSLETQYF. Based on the CDR3 plus reference TRBV28 and TRBJ2-5, the full variable domain is DVKVTQSSRYLVKRTGEKVFLECVQDMDHENMFWYRQDPGLGLRLIYFSYDVKMKEKGDIPEGYSVSREKKERFSLILESASTNQTSMYLCASSRARGSLETQYFGPGTRLLVL.

The V and J genes are TRBV10-1 and TRBJ1-1, with D possibly TRBD1 on 5 matching bases. Germline CDR1 reads WNHNN; CDR2 reads SYGVQD (reference sequence). The V end was cut by 3 bases, the J end by 1 base, with 18 bases between. This CDR3 comprises 17 residues. This CDR3 is CASSDFGPLQGNTEAFF. For the CDR3, the DNA is TGCGCCAGCAGTGACTTCGGGCCTTTGCAGGGGAACACTGAAGCTTTCTTT.

The chain recombines TRBV7-9 with TRBJ1-2, with D perhaps matching TRBD1 (5 bases). Germline lookup yields CDR1 SEHNR and CDR2 FQNEAQ (reference sequence). Trimming removed 1 base at V and 4 bases at J, with 13 bases between. This CDR3 has 15 residues. CDR3 sequence (DNA): TGTGCCAGCAGCTTAGGTTCTTGGACACCCTATGGCTACACCTTC. Its protein product is CASSLGSWTPYGYTF.

CDR3 amino acids: CASSQGGVPGANVLTF. The CDR3 DNA sequence: TGCGCCAGCAGCCAAGGGGGGGTACCTGGGGCCAACGTCCTGACTTTC. The chain joins TRBV4-1 to TRBJ2-6, with D perhaps TRBD2 (6 bases). The CDR3 spans 16 residues. Germline CDR1 MGHRA, CDR2 YSYEKL. The germline V and J ends were trimmed by 1 base and 2 bases, with 9 bases remaining between them.

The chain employs TRBV11-1 and TRBJ2-7, with 10 nucleotides matching TRBD1. This CDR3 contains 14 residues. The trim removed 4 bases at V and 6 bases at J, leaving 6 bases unmatched. The V gene's germline CDR1 is SGHAT and CDR2 FQDESV (reference sequence). The CDR3 loop is CASSSGTGVGEQYF. CDR3 DNA: TGTGCCAGCAGCTCAGGGACAGGGGTTGGCGAGCAGTACTTC.

The chain combines TRBV27 with TRBJ1-6; the D is unclear. The CDR3 runs 14 residues. V lost 0 bases and J lost 6, with 6 bases in between. Germline CDR1 MNHEY, CDR2 SMNVEV (reference sequence). CDR3 sequence reads: CASSLSQVNSPLHF. In DNA, the CDR3 is TGTGCCAGCAGTTTATCACAAGTTAATTCACCCCTCCACTTT.

The chain links TRBV5-6 to TRBJ1-3; D is undetermined. With 4 bases removed from V and 0 bases from J, the gap between germline ends came to 8 bases. There are 14 residues in the CDR3. CDR1 is SGHDT, CDR2 YYEEEE, per germline. The DNA of the CDR3 is TGTGCCAGCAGCGCCGTCAGCTCTGGAAACACCATATATTTT. Protein product: CASSAVSSGNTIYF.

The chain links TRBV20-1 to TRBJ1-2; D may be TRBD1 (5 bases). The CDR3 runs to 11 residues. V was trimmed by 3 bases and J by 5 bases, leaving 7 bases between them. Germline V CDR1 and CDR2: DFQATT, SNEGSKA (reference sequence). Here the CDR3 reads CSASQGYGYTF. The CDR3 DNA reads TGCAGTGCTAGCCAGGGATATGGCTACACCTTC.

The chain has TRBV2 and TRBJ2-2; no firm D call. Per the germline V gene, CDR1 is SNHLY and CDR2 is FYNNEI. This CDR3 spans 12 amino acids. V dropped 11 bases and J dropped 0 bases, with 7 bases sitting between them. In nucleotides, the CDR3 is TGTGCCGGAAGACCGAACACCGGGGAGCTGTTTTTT. Amino acid sequence: CAGRPNTGELFF.

CDR3 DNA sequence: TGTGCCAGCAGTTACCGAGCGGACGGCTACGAGCAGTACTTC. Translated: CASSYRADGYEQYF. V gene TRBV6-5 combines with J gene TRBJ2-7; TRBD2 might be the D (5 bases). With 2 bases removed from V and 3 bases from J, the gap between germline ends came to 11 bases. This CDR3 spans 14 amino acids. In germline, CDR1 is MNHEY, CDR2 SVGAGI.

The chain carries TRBV30 and TRBJ1-2; no reliable D call. V was shortened by 3 bases and J by 7 bases, with 9 bases between the two germline ends. Germline values: CDR1 GTSNPN, CDR2 SVGIG (reference sequence). The CDR3 is made up of 11 amino acids. CDR3 coding DNA: TGTGCCTGGAGCAGAGGGTTTGGCTACACCTTC. Translated, it gives CAWSRGFGYTF.

The chain uses TRBV27 and TRBJ1-2, with 7 bases that match TRBD1. The CDR3 loop spans 13 amino acids. CDR1 and CDR2 from the germline V gene are MNHEY and SMNVEV (reference sequence). The V gene end was trimmed by 6 bases and the J gene end by 3 bases; junction bases not matched to a gene: 4. The CDR3 DNA is TGTGCCAGCAGGAAAGACAGGGACTATGGCTACACCTTC. The encoded protein is CASRKDRDYGYTF.

The gene calls are TRBV28 and TRBJ1-2; 12 positions agree with TRBD1. CDR3 length: 14 residues. The germline V gene has CDR1 MDHEN and CDR2 SYDVKM. Unmatched junction bases numbered 6, after V lost 5 bases and J lost 8 bases. The CDR3 is CASSRDRGHQGYTF. The CDR3 DNA is TGTGCCAGCAGTCGGGACAGGGGGCATCAGGGCTACACCTTC.

The V and J genes are TRBV15 and TRBJ1-1; D not certain. V lost 0 bases to trimming and J lost 3 bases, with 5 bases between them. In germline, CDR1 is LNHNV, CDR2 YYDKDF (reference sequence). This CDR3 comprises 13 residues. The CDR3 loop reads CATSRDQHTEAFF. CDR3 coding DNA: TGTGCCACCAGCAGAGATCAACACACTGAAGCTTTCTTT.

V gene TRBV18 combines with J gene TRBJ1-1, with D tentatively TRBD1 (5 bases). The CDR3 is 15 amino acids. Trimming pared 0 bases from V and 1 base from J, leaving 9 bases between. CDR1 and CDR2 (germline): KGHSH, LQKENI. The CDR3: CASSPPTGGNTEAFF. The CDR3, as DNA: TGTGCCAGCTCACCACCGACTGGGGGGAACACTGAAGCTTTCTTT.

V and J are TRBV7-2 and TRBJ2-1; D remains unclear. Germline CDR1 SGHTA, CDR2 FQGNSA. The CDR3 runs 15 residues. V was pared by 1 base and J by 9 bases, with 16 bases between. The CDR3 region has the DNA TGTGCCAGCAGCTTAGGTCGAGCGCCAGGCGGTGAGCAGTTCTTC. Its translation: CASSLGRAPGGEQFF.

This chain joins TRBV7-3 and TRBJ2-7, with TRBD2 identical over 8 bases. CDR3 length: 14 residues. Losses at the gene ends were 2 bases for V and 4 bases for J; bases not matched to a gene: 4. CDR1 and CDR2 (germline): SGHTA, FQGTGA. The CDR3 DNA is TGTGCCAGCAGCTTAGCGGGGGGAAGGTACGAGCAGTACTTC. Protein product: CASSLAGGRYEQYF.

This sequence joins TRBV6-1 and TRBJ1-3; tentative D call: TRBD1 (5 bases). Germline V lookup: CDR1 MNHNS, CDR2 SASEGT. This CDR3 region has 13 residues. V was clipped by 6 bases and J by 0 bases, with 6 bases between them. The CDR3 loop reads CASSRVSGNTIYF. CDR3 sequence (DNA): TGTGCCAGCAGCAGGGTCTCTGGAAACACCATATATTTT.

This clone appeared a few times. The gene calls are TRBV18 and TRBJ2-3, with 7 bases matching TRBD2. The V segment lost 6 bases and the J segment 5 bases; nucleotides outside the gene matches: 8. The germline gives CDR1 KGHSH, CDR2 LQKENI. The CDR3 loop spans 14 amino acids. In DNA form, the CDR3 reads TGTGCCAGCTCGGCCTCAGCGGGAAAAGATACGCAGTATTTT. Protein product: CASSASAGKDTQYF.

This clone was observed a single time. The chain is built from TRBV4-3 and TRBJ2-7; D call uncertain. From germline, CDR1 is LGHNA and CDR2 YSLEER. The CDR3 consists of 15 residues. Trimming took 4 bases from V and 3 from J, leaving 16 bases between them. CDR3 amino acids: CASSPSSIGNYEQYF. DNA of the CDR3: TGCGCCAGCAGCCCTTCCTCCATTGGGAACTACGAGCAGTACTTC.

The chain uses TRBV5-8 and TRBJ2-7, with D uncertain. This CDR3 has 17 amino acids. Germline lookup yields CDR1 SGHTS and CDR2 YDEGEE. The V end lost 0 bases, the J end lost 2 bases, and 18 bases lay between the germline ends. Here the CDR3 DNA reads TGTGCCAGCAGCTTGGTGTTCGGCGGTCAGTCGACCTACGAGCAGTACTTC. Amino acid sequence: CASSLVFGGQSTYEQYF.